The 2 T cell receptor beta chains below all came from one sample that was sequenced in a study of cytomegalovirus exposure and HLA in healthy donors. Libraries were prepared by immunoSEQ multiplex PCR; TCRdb keeps only in-frame clonotypes and omits some of them. The sample yields around 200,000 clones, about 81% seen once. The sequenced sample consisted of PBMCs. These receptors originate from a woman in her 30s in good health and CMV-seronegative.

The rearrangement links TRBV6-5 to TRBJ1-5; D ambiguous. Trimming shortened V by 6 bases and J by 6 bases, and 18 bases separated the two germline ends. The V gene's germline CDR1 is MNHEY and CDR2 SVGAGI. The CDR3 has 15 amino acids. This chain's CDR3 is CASRNGRGEGQPQHF. DNA of the CDR3: TGTGCCAGCAGAAACGGGCGGGGTGAGGGTCAGCCCCAGCATTTT.

This sequence joins TRBV11-2 and TRBJ1-6; possibly TRBD1 for D (5 bases). The CDR3 has 14 residues. The germline CDR1 and CDR2 sequences are SGHAT and FQNNGV. The ends were cut back, 2 bases at V and 8 bases at J, with 10 bases in the middle. The CDR3 nucleotides are TGTGCCAGCAGCTTAAACCCCAGGGATTCACCCCTCCACTTT. Residues: CASSLNPRDSPLHF.